This T cell receptor beta chain comes out of a study of sequential checkpoint blockade in melanoma. Across the whole study: About 90 pretreatment tumor DNA samples were TCRβ immunosequenced. After nivolumab or ipilimumab alone, about two dozen patients had week-13 rebiopsies.

Indicated treatment: randomized to nivolumab then ipilimumab (arm A) or the reverse (arm B). The method was immunoSEQ multiplex PCR; TCRdb's version includes in-frame clones alone and lacks a portion of them. The sample lists thousands of clones, around 20% occurring once. The CDR3 extends over 15 amino acids. V was cut by 6 bases and J by 3 bases, with 16 bases left in between. Germline loops: CDR1 LNHDA, CDR2 SQIVND (reference sequence). The genes are TRBV19 and TRBJ2-3, with D possibly TRBD2 on 5 matching bases. The source of this sequence is a human donor with melanoma. Here the sequenced sample was tumor tissue (inferred from file names), taken from a patient given nivolumab and ipilimumab in sequence. CDR3 residues: CASRRRGSGTDTQYF. DNA of the CDR3: TGTGCCAGTAGGCGCCGAGGGTCTGGTACAGATACGCAGTATTTT.